This T cell receptor beta chain was documented in a study of shared clonotypes between healthy human individuals (dated by TCRdb to the early 2020s). In terms of the full investigation: A few men and a couple of women, aged 18 to 49 years, made up the cohort. For each donor, CD4 naive and CD4 memory were each given three plates, CD8 naive was given two plates, and CD8 memory was given one plate. The study deeply sequenced blood TCR repertoires of five healthy adults to estimate repertoire size and the extent of clonotype sharing between individuals. To increase sequencing depth and limit assay-specific biases, different laboratories used diverse techniques to prepare libraries and sequence TCR repertoires. Per donor, leukapheresis produced somewhere between about 0.8 and 9.5 billion PBMCs. General study outcomes and caveats: Only blood was sampled, and tissue TCR repertoires likely differ from those in blood. Because the study included only a small number of donors, the genetic and exposure-history diversity represented was limited. Sharing across a few donors was observed for approximately 5% of naive CD4, over 3% of naive CD8, about 2.3% of memory CD4, and over 0.3% of memory CD8 clonotypes. Pairwise subsampling led to the expectation that sequencing depth would affect the degree of clonotype sharing among donors. Rarefaction of sorted-subset datasets indicated incomplete sequencing despite the large sequencing depth. Clonotypes shared by all four sorted-subset donors showed higher generation probabilities than non-shared clonotypes. Larger estimated clonotype richness was generally found for naive subsets than for memory subsets.

CDR1 MNHEY and CDR2 SMNVEV are derived from the germline V gene (reference sequence). The CDR3 runs 17 amino acids, cysteine and phenylalanine included. Only CDR3 DNA remains: 51 bases, in frame from the first base. V and J lose 0 bases and 0 bases, and a span of 12 bases separates them. Using the deep immunoSEQ assay, multiplex PCR amplified TCR CDR3 regions from genomic DNA. For each cell subset, the extracted genomic DNA was distributed evenly across all wells of several immunoSEQ 96-well plates, and each plate served as one replicate. For sorted subsets, 150 to 200 ng genomic DNA, equal to 30,000 to 35,000 T cell genomes, was loaded into each replicate PCR. Purified libraries were quantified with a Qubit 3.0 fluorometer, sized on a Bioanalyzer 2100, and re-quantified with the KAPA Library Quantification kit. Every immunoSEQ 96-well plate was sequenced on a dedicated single-read 150-cycle Illumina NextSeq 550 flow cell. In the source study's methods: Because only junctional sequences without quality scores were contained in the immunoSEQ output, filtering matching that applied to full-length reads could not be performed. Sequences were annotated with PyIR, a Python wrapper for IgBLAST v1.9, and V/J genes and CDR3 were assigned using IMGT germline references. Reads were removed for weak V/J assignments (E-value above 1e-6), missing CDR3, stop codons, out-of-frame junctions, or ambiguous translated residues. V3J clonotypes were defined by identical inferred V gene, J gene, and CDR3 amino acid sequence. Percentage overlap between repertoires was computed as shared unique clonotypes divided by the size of the smaller repertoire. Repertoire richness was assessed with RTK rarefaction, the Chao1 estimator, and Recon v2.1 estimates of unobserved clonotypes. Generation probabilities for all TCRbeta clonotypes obtained by the gDNA method from four donors were computed using OLGA. The clones in this table, taken by TCRdb from immuneACCESS, are in-frame only. Not every clone is retained; where verified, under half of the shortfall comes from an unresolved V gene, and the cause of the rest is unknown. V, J and clone size are taken as reported in that table, and D and trimming were inferred from the DNA itself. The sample table records approximately 590,000 clones; roughly 95% of these occur just once. The ten largest account for 0.11% of the sample.

A note on this clone: The specificity of this receptor is unknown. Qualities for individual bases were not recorded, and no much larger clone is one base off.

CD8 naive samples were CD45RO-negative cells positively selected for CCR7, giving a CD45RA+CCR7+ population that excluded TemRA cells. The donors were healthy, HIV-negative adults who had no recently reported acute infections or vaccinations. Only Caucasian adults living in Nashville, Tennessee, USA were represented among the donors. Blood was collected by leukapheresis, and PBMCs were isolated by Ficoll-Histopaque density gradient centrifugation and then cryopreserved in liquid nitrogen vapor phase. Purity and quantity of every magnetically sorted T cell population were checked by analytical flow cytometry. Genomic DNA was isolated from each sorted fraction and quantified by UV absorbance on a Nanodrop 2000c.

This receptor was taken from a woman in her 30s in good health. The chain couples TRBV27 to TRBJ2-1, with the D call tentatively TRBD1 or TRBD2, each fitting 7 bases. Sequencing was done on a sample of naive CD8+ T cells sorted from blood. Taken with the paper, the label for cell subset or site translates to: CD45RA+CCR7+. The DNA is as follows: TGTGCCAGCAGTTTATCCAGGGGGGGCCTCTCCTACAATGAGCAGTTCTTC. Its protein reads: CASSLSRGGLSYNEQFF.